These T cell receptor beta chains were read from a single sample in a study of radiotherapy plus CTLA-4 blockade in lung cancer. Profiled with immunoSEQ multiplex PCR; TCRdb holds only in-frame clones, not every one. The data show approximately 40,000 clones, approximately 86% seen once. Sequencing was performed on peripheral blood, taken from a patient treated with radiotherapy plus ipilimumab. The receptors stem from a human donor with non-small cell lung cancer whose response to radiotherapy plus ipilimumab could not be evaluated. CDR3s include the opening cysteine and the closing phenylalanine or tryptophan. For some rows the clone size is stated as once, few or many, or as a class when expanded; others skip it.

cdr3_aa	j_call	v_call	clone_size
CASSPGRGGAKNIQYF	TRBJ2-4	TRBV10-2	-
CASVGGGGESYEQYF	TRBJ2-7	TRBV6-1	-
CASSPLNSGGRSDAQYF	TRBJ2-3	TRBV11-2	-
CSVEDPVVTGGPRGGWGYTF	TRBJ1-2	TRBV29-1	-
CASSPGAGGAYNEQFF	TRBJ2-1	TRBV5-4	-
CASSIDLRLAEGDEQFF	TRBJ2-1	TRBV19	-
CASNFFPGQPSYEQYF	TRBJ2-7	TRBV28	-
CASSLDRDEKLFF	TRBJ1-4	TRBV6-5	-
CASSLTGRGGTQETQYF	TRBJ2-5	TRBV5-1	-
CASSQGPGTTYGYTF	TRBJ1-2	TRBV4-1	medium-sized
CSVRTSGSTSDEQYF	TRBJ2-7	TRBV29-1	-
CASSPQRDRHTEAFF	TRBJ1-1	TRBV6-5	-
CAIGGSYEQYF	-	TRBV28	-
CASGVPGLGANVLTF	TRBJ2-6	TRBV5-4	-
CAISEGGAGEQYF	TRBJ2-7	TRBV10-3	-
CASSFPRGKWGETQYF	TRBJ2-5	TRBV7-9	few
CASSLGAGSGSPLHF	TRBJ1-6	TRBV5-1	-
CASSPGLAGTGELFF	TRBJ2-2	TRBV5-5	-
CASSLQAGDEQYF	TRBJ2-7	TRBV7-9	-
CASARIDRGTEAFF	TRBJ1-1	TRBV28	-
CASSQDFSNQPQHF	TRBJ1-5	TRBV10-2	-
CASSAGAGTNEKLFF	TRBJ1-4	TRBV10-2	-
CASSLGGGRREKLFF	TRBJ1-4	TRBV7-2	-
CSVVGYDRAGTEAFF	TRBJ1-1	TRBV29-1	-
CAISEDSSYEQYF	TRBJ2-7	TRBV10-3	-
CASSYSIQGNQPQHF	TRBJ1-5	TRBV6-5	-
CASSLRTGAGGYTF	TRBJ1-2	TRBV11-2	-
CATRLAGAYEQYF	TRBJ2-7	TRBV10-3	-
CASSSRATSGGQEQYF	TRBJ2-7	TRBV5-1	once
CASGVSYEQYF	TRBJ2-7	TRBV28	-
CASSQDWGPGGMNTGELFF	TRBJ2-2	TRBV4-2	-
CASSLAPGLEAYEQYF	TRBJ2-7	TRBV27	-
CASSLMAGGHSYEQYF	TRBJ2-7	TRBV28	once
CASTDGRPINYANTGELFF	TRBJ2-2	TRBV19	-
CASRPLYTGELFF	TRBJ2-2	TRBV27	-
CASSRDTLNTEAFF	TRBJ1-1	TRBV4-2	-
CASSSERPRGYTF	TRBJ1-2	TRBV28	-
CASSRRNNQPQHF	TRBJ1-5	TRBV28	once
CASSFLGQGINYGYTF	TRBJ1-2	TRBV28	-
CASNQGALPYNEQFF	TRBJ2-1	TRBV6-5	-
CASSIGRGNTGELFF	TRBJ2-2	TRBV5-1	-
CASSRTSGRGTGELFF	TRBJ2-2	TRBV11-3	-
CASSLRQGAYGSPLHF	TRBJ1-6	TRBV27	-
CASTTGLVALGQFF	TRBJ2-1	TRBV2	-
CASSKEGGNEQYF	TRBJ2-7	TRBV21-1	-
CASSTTSSGSYNEQFF	TRBJ2-1	TRBV4-3	-
CASSLEGATEAFF	TRBJ1-1	TRBV5-1	once